This TCR beta chain was found in a study of radiotherapy plus CTLA-4 blockade in lung cancer. Across the whole study: In 18% of patients, objective responses were seen; 30% to 35% had disease control.

Trimming took 2 bases from V and 14 from J; bases not matched to a gene: 9. The CDR3 has 13 residues. Germline V gene sequence: CDR1 WNHNN, CDR2 SYGVQD (reference sequence). Profiling relied on immunoSEQ multiplex PCR, and the TCRdb table lists in-frame clones only, not all of them. The data contain some 66,000 clones, about 85% of them seen just once; the ten biggest clones take up less than 4.5%. Sequences were derived from peripheral blood, sampled from a patient treated with radiotherapy plus ipilimumab. V usage is TRBV10-1 and J usage is TRBJ2-3, with 8 bases matching TRBD2. The clonotype comes from a human donor with non-small cell lung cancer who had a partial response to radiotherapy plus ipilimumab. This chain's CDR3 is CASSEPGTRDVYF. Written as DNA, the CDR3 is TGCGCCAGCAGTGAGCCGGGGACTAGGGACGTGTATTTT.